This T cell receptor beta chain stems from a study of shared T cell receptors in the human thymus. The CDR3 loop spans 14 amino acids. The germline V gene encodes CDR1 MDHEN and CDR2 SYDVKM. Trimming removed 6 bases at V and 4 bases at J, with 13 bases between. Sequencing used immunoSEQ multiplex PCR; TCRdb keeps in-frame clones, though not all of them. The table has over 650,000 clones, about 87% seen once. This same sample was also taken into another study, of human thymus T cells. This second study notes: Samples came from healthy Finnish infants during open corrective cardiac surgery. During corrective heart surgery, resections were taken, and the thymus tissue came from them. Gene usage for V and J segments appeared biased in thymic and blood repertoires.

The material sequenced was thymocytes. The chain uses TRBV28 and TRBJ1-5; D is undetermined. The origin of this receptor is a boy in the first two years of life with a congenital heart defect. CDR3 bases: TGTGCCAGCAGCATTCGGGAGGAGAATCAGCCCCAGCATTTT. Its protein is CASSIREENQPQHF.